This T cell receptor beta chain comes out of a study of CD8 T cells in Susac syndrome. This CDR3 has 14 residues. Germline CDR1 is LNHDA and CDR2 is SQIVND (reference sequence). Trimming shortened V by 0 bases and J by 3 bases, and 6 bases separated the two germline ends. CD8+ and CD4+ T cells circulating in blood were sequenced for TCR beta. It was with random hexamers that 0.5 to 1 ug RNA was reverse transcribed. TCRdb reprocessed the immunoSEQ multiplex PCR reads with MiXCR, giving one entry per CDR3 protein. The table includes under 150,000 distinct CDR3 sequences, around 94% detected once. The sequence was obtained from a human donor in good health. The sequenced sample was CD8+ T cells from PBMCs. The chain employs TRBV19 and TRBJ1-5; D not resolved. In DNA, the CDR3 is TGTGCCAGTAGTATAGATTCAGACAATCAGCCCCAGCATTTT. Protein product: CASSIDSDNQPQHF.